Detailed here is one TCR beta chain. The target antigen is unknown. Trimming cost V 1 base and J 2 bases, with 8 bases left between them. This CDR3 comprises 15 residues. Germline assignment: CDR1 SGHTA and CDR2 FQGNSA. Unstimulated Tregs (CD4+CD25+CD127-) and CD4+CD25- non-Tregs were sorted from PBMCs. The data originate from a study of Tregs in tolerant kidney transplant recipients. TCRdb's copy holds only in-frame clones and misses some; the assay was immunoSEQ multiplex PCR. The repertoire has 95,000 to 120,000 clones, around 91% of them found once; the top ten carry about 0.31%. Study-level points and caveats: Changing PCR primers prevented nucleotide comparison between some patients' samples.

This TCR was sampled from a human donor who received a combined kidney and bone marrow transplant. The sequenced sample was CD4+ T cells from blood, obtained before the transplant. The chain carries TRBV7-2 and TRBJ2-2; D perhaps matches TRBD2 (5 bases). DNA of the CDR3: TGTGCCAGCAGCTTAGGGACGGGAAACACCGGGGAGCTGTTTTTT. As protein: CASSLGTGNTGELFF.